These T cell receptor beta chains were read from a single sample in a study of blood T cell repertoires in COVID-19. TCRdb's copy holds only in-frame clones and misses some; the assay was immunoSEQ multiplex PCR. The data show roughly 13,000 clones, with roughly 87% seen just once and approximately 5.4% held by the top ten. Input material: peripheral blood. These TCRs come from a human donor in a cohort sampled during active COVID-19. The CDR3 runs from the conserved cysteine through the conserved F or W. Each record gives: V gene, D gene, clone size, J gene, CDR3 DNA, CDR3 protein. A D gene is named only where the DNA matches it firmly. Clone size is shown for a subset of rows, as once, few, many or a class of expanded clone.

>TRBV5-4|NA|once|TRBJ2-5
TGTGCCAGCAGCTCGGGACATCCTCAAGAGACCCAGTACTTC
CASSSGHPQETQYF
>TRBV7-9|NA|NA|TRBJ2-3
TGTGCCAGCAGCCCGTGGGGGTGGAGGGGCACAGATACGCAGTATTTT
CASSPWGWRGTDTQYF
>TRBV5-5|TRBD2|once|TRBJ2-1
TGTGCCAGCAGCGGAAAGACTAGCGGGACGTTCGAATATGAGCAGTTCTTC
CASSGKTSGTFEYEQFF
>TRBV4-3|NA|NA|TRBJ2-3
TGCGCCAGCAGCCAAGATAGGCTAGGCACAGATACGCAGTATTTT
CASSQDRLGTDTQYF
>TRBV5-1|TRBD2|once|TRBJ2-7
TGCGCCAGCAGCTTAGAGGTACTAGCGGGGCATGACGAGCAGTACTTC
CASSLEVLAGHDEQYF
>TRBV28|NA|NA|TRBJ1-4
TGTGCCAGCACAAGCCGTAGCAATGAAAAACTGTTTTTT
CASTSRSNEKLFF
>TRBV5-5|NA|NA|TRBJ2-7
TGTGCCAGCTTCTACCTGTTCCCCGCCGAGCAGTACTTC
CASFYLFPAEQYF
>TRBV5-5|TRBD1|NA|TRBJ2-7
TGTGCCAGCAGCTTGGGGACAGGGGGATACGAGCAGTACTTC
CASSLGTGGYEQYF
>TRBV12-2|NA|NA|TRBJ2-7
TGTGCAAGTCGCTTAGGGCGGGGACTAGCGGACTCCTACGAGCAGTACTTC
CASRLGRGLADSYEQYF
>TRBV7-3|NA|NA|TRBJ2-2
TGTGCCAGCAGAGAGGGCACCGGGGAGCTGTTTTTT
CASREGTGELFF
>TRBV27|NA|NA|TRBJ1-6
TGTGCCAGCAGTTCTAGTTGGCAACACCAACGGGAACCCCTCCACTTT
CASSSSWQHQREPLHF
>TRBV7-8|NA|NA|TRBJ2-1
TGTGCCAGCAGCTTACTAATCGGGAGCAATGAGCAGTTCTTC
CASSLLIGSNEQFF
>TRBV12-2|NA|NA|TRBJ2-6
TGTGCAAGTCGCCCCTCGGGGGGAGGTTACGGGGCCAACGTCCTGACTTTC
CASRPSGGGYGANVLTF
>TRBV19|NA|once|TRBJ2-5
TGTGCCAGTAGTAAGGACTCGTTGGAGACCCAGTACTTC
CASSKDSLETQYF
>TRBV4-3|TRBD2|NA|TRBJ2-2
TGCGCCAGCAGCCATATTAGCGGGGAAGGCGGGGAGCTGTTTTTT
CASSHISGEGGELFF
>TRBV27|NA|NA|TRBJ2-7
TGTGCCAGCAGTCGGGACGGACAGAACTACGAGCAGTACTTC
CASSRDGQNYEQYF
>TRBV5-1|NA|NA|TRBJ2-1
TGCGCCAGCAGCCCAACAGGGCGCGGAAGCTCCTACAATGAGCAGTTCTTC
CASSPTGRGSSYNEQFF
>TRBV29-1|NA|NA|TRBJ1-2
TGCAGCGTTGGGAGCGGCCGGGCGGCTGGCTACACCTTC
CSVGSGRAAGYTF
>TRBV10-3|TRBD2|NA|TRBJ2-1
TGTGCCATCAGTCCGGGACTAGCGTACCACAATGAGCAGTTCTTC
CAISPGLAYHNEQFF
>TRBV18|TRBD2|NA|TRBJ2-1
TGTGCCAGCTCACCACCAGCGGGAGTGTTGGGTGAGCAGTTCTTC
CASSPPAGVLGEQFF
>TRBV10-3|NA|NA|TRBJ1-1
TGTGCCATCAGTGAGGGACAGCCGAACACTGAAGCTTTCTTT
CAISEGQPNTEAFF
>TRBV9|TRBD1|NA|TRBJ2-7
TGTGCCAGCAGCCCGACAGGGAACGAGCAGTACTTC
CASSPTGNEQYF
>TRBV7-9|NA|NA|TRBJ2-1
TGTGCCAGCAGCCGACAGGCAGGGAATGAGCAGTTCTTC
CASSRQAGNEQFF
>TRBV6-5|TRBD1|NA|TRBJ2-3
TGTGCCAGCAGTTTGGCCGGGACAGGGATAGATACGCAGTATTTT
CASSLAGTGIDTQYF
>TRBV11-3|TRBD1|NA|TRBJ1-5
TGTGCCAGCAGCTTAGCCTTGACAGGGGATAGCAATCAGCCCCAGCATTTT
CASSLALTGDSNQPQHF
>TRBV28|NA|NA|TRBJ2-3
TGTGCCAGCCCGCCGCGTCTGGCCCAGGCTAGCACAGATACGCAGTATTTT
CASPPRLAQASTDTQYF
>TRBV5-1|NA|NA|TRBJ1-3
TGCGCCAGCAGCTTAGAACAGGGCTCTGGAAACACCATATATTTT
CASSLEQGSGNTIYF
>TRBV4-1|TRBD2|NA|TRBJ2-1
TGCGCCAGCAGCCAAGTGTTTGGAATAGCGGGAACCTACAATGAGCAGTTCTTC
CASSQVFGIAGTYNEQFF
>TRBV9|TRBD2|NA|TRBJ2-1
TGTGCCAGCAGCGTATCTAGCGGGAGTGTCAATGAGCAGTTCTTC
CASSVSSGSVNEQFF